This T cell receptor (beta chain) was observed in a study of T cells after yellow fever vaccination. Study-level points and caveats: Any FACS-sorted repertoire could hold abundant clonotypes that contaminate it from the bulk population. Most primary-vaccination clones recurred post-booster (approximately 96% CD4, 88% CD8). Weaker, the secondary response had a peak occurring faster, on day 5 versus 15.

TCRdb re-called the 5' RACE reads with MiXCR, one entry per CDR3 protein. Of around 590,000 distinct CDR3 sequences listed, 10% to 15% are singletons. The germline CDR1 and CDR2 sequences are SGHTA and FQGNSA. Trimming removed 3 bases from V and 3 bases from J, with 18 bases in between. The CDR3 has 17 amino acids. A remark on this clonotype: Its antigen is unidentified.

This receptor was identified in a man in his thirties or forties who received the YFV17D yellow fever vaccine. The sample was PBMCs, taken on the day of the yellow fever booster vaccination. The chain combines TRBV7-2 with TRBJ2-1; maybe TRBD1 (6 bases). The DNA for the CDR3 is TGTGCCAGCAGCTTGGGTCTTATCGACAGGTTCTACAATGAGCAGTTCTTC. Translated: CASSLGLIDRFYNEQFF.